This T cell receptor beta chain was identified in a study of post-analysis software for immune sequencing data (dated by TCRdb to about 2015). Background for the entire study: Relapsing-remitting, secondary progressive and progressive-relapsing multiple sclerosis were recorded as disease courses, and subtype annotation was lacking for some patients. A subset of samples was prepared in parallel using single-end sample barcoding, then pooled and co-amplified after Illumina adapter ligation. Patient repertoires were compared against ten to twelve previously published healthy control repertoires from donors aged roughly 6 to 27 years.

To demonstrate the VDJtools post-analysis software, the study profiled TCR beta repertoires from the peripheral blood of under 15 young patients with multiple sclerosis. The patients with multiple sclerosis were children and adolescents between about 6 and 17 years of age. Receptor libraries were prepared by PCR. Instrument used: Illumina HiSeq 2500. Unique molecular identifiers were incorporated into TCR beta cDNA libraries to reduce PCR and sequencing biases. Per 1 to 10 million input T cells, around 500,000 cDNA molecules were obtained, such that each molecule approximated one T cell. The patient libraries were prepared and sequenced using the same protocol as the earlier healthy control dataset. Within a given batch, samples were prepared together, multiplexed and sequenced on the same HiSeq lane. For the original study's pipeline: Raw barcoded reads were processed with MIGEC, discarding single-read molecular identifier groups before consensus assembly and CDR3 extraction. Clonotype tables were post-analysed with VDJtools, normalizing diversity by down-sampling all datasets to the smallest sample size. In repertoire overlap clustering, CDR3 amino acid sequences, but not nucleotide sequences, were matched to correct batch-related cross-sample contamination. TCRdb trimmed the raw reads at Q25, called clones with MiXCR and kept productive beta chains. Identical CDR3 protein sequences are pooled into one entry, listed with their most common genes and DNA. None of the V and J calls come from the authors' own analysis; TCRdb made them. The sample table holds roughly 870,000 distinct CDR3 sequences, of which roughly half were seen once. The ten top clones hold about 4.5% of the sample.

From the germline V gene, CDR1 is SQVTM and CDR2 is ANQGSEA. The junction carries 4 bases between V and J, which are trimmed by 6 bases and 1 base respectively. The CDR3 covers 11 residues, taking in both the cysteine and the phenylalanine. Solely the CDR3 DNA is kept, with 33 bases framed from the first base. Beyond this particular receptor, the publication reports: Significantly lower normalized Chao1 diversity was found in multiple sclerosis patients than in controls, suggesting substantial peripheral T-cell clonal expansion. The control group was slightly older than the multiple sclerosis patient group. Patients showed significantly higher frequencies than controls for five TRBV segments, among them TRBV5-6, TRBV5-1 and TRBV20-1. When samples were clustered directly using the F measure, samples prepared in the same batch co-clustered strongly, which prompted a batch-effect correction.

Details on this clonotype: The specificity of this receptor is unknown. No base qualities exist here, and no much larger clone lies one base off it.

This TCR came from a girl between 10 and 17 years old with multiple sclerosis. The chain is made from TRBV29-1 and TRBJ1-3; a confident D gene designation cannot be given. Material: blood. The CDR3: CSVWSGNTIYF. The DNA is TGCAGCGTGTGGTCTGGAAACACCATATATTTT.